Described below is a single T cell receptor (beta chain) sequence and its context. The data are from a study of blood T cell repertoires in COVID-19. Turning to the study itself: The samples span acute and convalescent COVID-19 from the United States, Italy and Spain. Sources were T cells, B-cell-depleted T cells, or PBMCs; the material itself was cDNA or gDNA.

In the original processing: Nucleated cell counts were estimated from reference gene primer amplification. Only in-frame clones appear in the TCRdb table, and some are missing; sequencing was by immunoSEQ multiplex PCR. That table furnishes V, J and clone size, whereas the DNA furnished D and trimming. This table has under 250,000 clones, about 86% appearing once. The germline V and J ends were trimmed by 3 bases and 2 bases, with 10 bases remaining between them. The CDR3 spans 14 residues. Germline loops: CDR1 KGHSH, CDR2 LQKENI. The receptor's source is a man at least 80 years old with acute or convalescent COVID-19. V is TRBV18 and J is TRBJ1-2, with D tentatively TRBD1 (5 bases). Sequences were obtained from peripheral blood. CDR3 amino acids: CASSPGGRNYGYTF. The CDR3 bases are TGTGCCAGCTCACCGGGGGGAAGAAACTATGGCTACACCTTC. Looking up the rest from reference TRBV18 and TRBJ1-2 gives the full variable domain: NAGVMQNPRHLVRRRGQEARLRCSPMKGHSHVYWYRQLPEEGLKFMVYLQKENIIDESGMPKERFSAEFPKEGPSILRIQQVVRGDSAAYFCASSPGGRNYGYTFGSGTRLTVV.